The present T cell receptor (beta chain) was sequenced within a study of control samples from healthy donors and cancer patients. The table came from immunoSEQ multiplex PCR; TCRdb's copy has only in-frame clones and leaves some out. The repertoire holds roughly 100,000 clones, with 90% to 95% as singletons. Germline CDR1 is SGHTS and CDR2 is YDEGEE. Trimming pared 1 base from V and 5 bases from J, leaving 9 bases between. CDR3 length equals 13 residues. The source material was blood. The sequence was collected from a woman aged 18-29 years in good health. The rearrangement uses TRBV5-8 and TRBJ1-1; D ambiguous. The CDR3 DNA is TGTGCCAGCAGCTTGACTCCTGGGACTGAAGCTTTCTTT. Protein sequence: CASSLTPGTEAFF.